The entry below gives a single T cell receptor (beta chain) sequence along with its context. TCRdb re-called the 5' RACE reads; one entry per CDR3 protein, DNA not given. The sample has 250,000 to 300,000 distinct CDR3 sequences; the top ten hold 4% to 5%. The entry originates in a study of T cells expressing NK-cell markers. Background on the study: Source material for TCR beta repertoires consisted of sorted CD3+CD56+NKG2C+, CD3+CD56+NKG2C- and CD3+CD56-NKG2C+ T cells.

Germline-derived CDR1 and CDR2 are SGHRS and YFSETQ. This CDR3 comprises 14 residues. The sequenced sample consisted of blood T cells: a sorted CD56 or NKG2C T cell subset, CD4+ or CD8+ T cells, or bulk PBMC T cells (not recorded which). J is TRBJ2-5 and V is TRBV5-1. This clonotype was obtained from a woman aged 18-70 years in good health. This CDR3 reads CASSLERTQETQYF.